This is a list of T cell receptor beta chains from one sample in a study of identifying expanded T cells in peripheral blood. The assay was immunoSEQ multiplex PCR, and TCRdb's table has in-frame clones only and misses some. Counted here are around 82,000 clones, about 83% occurring once; the ten biggest clones make up around 20%. Source material: blood. The origin of the receptors is a person aged 18 to 69 in good health. Each CDR3 is given with its conserved first and last residue. Fields, in order: CDR3 DNA, CDR3 protein, V gene, D gene, J gene, clone size. The D gene is left open where the match is weak. Rows may omit the clone size; those that give it use once, few, many or a size class.

DNA: TGTGCCAGTAGTATAGATCTGGGGGCGCTCTACAATGAGCAGTTCTTC; CDR3: CASSIDLGALYNEQFF; V: TRBV19; D: NA; J: TRBJ2-1; size: NA
DNA: TGTGCCAGCAGCGTAGCTGGGGCGGGAGGAGATACGCAGTATTTT; CDR3: CASSVAGAGGDTQYF; V: TRBV9; D: TRBD2; J: TRBJ2-3; size: NA
DNA: TGTGCCACCGGGGGGGCAGCAAGGAATCAGCCCCAGCATTTT; CDR3: CATGGAARNQPQHF; V: TRBV15; D: NA; J: TRBJ1-5; size: NA
DNA: TGTGCCAGTACTCAGACAGGGAATGTTCAGCCCCAGCATTTT; CDR3: CASTQTGNVQPQHF; V: TRBV19; D: TRBD1; J: TRBJ1-5; size: NA
DNA: TGTGCCAGCAGCAAGTGGGGGGAAAACACCGGGGAGCTGTTTTTT; CDR3: CASSKWGENTGELFF; V: TRBV11-1; D: NA; J: TRBJ2-2; size: NA
DNA: TGCGCCAGCAGCGGACGGGACGTTAAAAATGAAAAACTGTTTTTT; CDR3: CASSGRDVKNEKLFF; V: TRBV4-3; D: NA; J: TRBJ1-4; size: once
DNA: TGTGCCAGCAGCTTAGACCTGGGCCCCTACAATGAGCAGTTCTTC; CDR3: CASSLDLGPYNEQFF; V: TRBV7-9; D: NA; J: TRBJ2-1; size: NA
DNA: TGTGCCAGTAGTATAAACGGGGCGGTGGATGAGCAGTTCTTC; CDR3: CASSINGAVDEQFF; V: TRBV19; D: NA; J: TRBJ2-1; size: once
DNA: TGTGCCAGCAGTTTATTAGCGGGAGTGTTTCCGCAGTTCTTC; CDR3: CASSLLAGVFPQFF; V: TRBV27; D: TRBD2; J: TRBJ2-1; size: NA
DNA: TGTGCCAGCAGCGTAGAAGTCCAAGGGAATGAGCAGTTCTTC; CDR3: CASSVEVQGNEQFF; V: TRBV9; D: NA; J: TRBJ2-1; size: NA
DNA: TGTGCCAGCAGTTTATATCACACCGGGGAGCTGTTTTTT; CDR3: CASSLYHTGELFF; V: TRBV28; D: NA; J: TRBJ2-2; size: NA
DNA: TGTGCCAGCAGCTTAATGACTAGCATTAATGAGCAGTTCTTC; CDR3: CASSLMTSINEQFF; V: TRBV11-2; D: TRBD2; J: TRBJ2-1; size: NA
DNA: TGCGCCAGCAGCTGGGGGGGACGGTCCTACGAGCAGTACTTC; CDR3: CASSWGGRSYEQYF; V: TRBV5-1; D: TRBD2; J: TRBJ2-7; size: NA
DNA: TGTGCCAGCAGCTCCTTGACCTCTGGGGCCAACGTCCTGACTTTC; CDR3: CASSSLTSGANVLTF; V: TRBV7-9; D: NA; J: TRBJ2-6; size: NA
DNA: TGTGCCAGCCTGGGGACTAGCTTAATTTCGTACTTC; CDR3: CASLGTSLISYF; V: TRBV28; D: TRBD2; J: TRBJ2-7; size: NA
DNA: TGTGCCAGCAGCTTGGATTTGACCTACGAGCAGTACTTC; CDR3: CASSLDLTYEQYF; V: TRBV5-6; D: NA; J: TRBJ2-7; size: NA
DNA: TGTGCCAGCAGCTCGAAATCGACAGGGGTTAGCTCCTACAATGAGCAGTTCTTC; CDR3: CASSSKSTGVSSYNEQFF; V: TRBV5-6; D: TRBD1; J: TRBJ2-1; size: few
DNA: TGTGCCAGCAGTCCCTCCCCCGGAGCGAGCTACGAGCAGTACTTC; CDR3: CASSPSPGASYEQYF; V: TRBV6-5; D: NA; J: TRBJ2-7; size: NA
DNA: TGTGCCAGCAGTTATGCTCAGCAAACCTACGAGCAGTACTTC; CDR3: CASSYAQQTYEQYF; V: TRBV6-5; D: NA; J: TRBJ2-7; size: NA
DNA: TGTGCCAGCAGCCGCGACAGTTTTAGCAATCAGCCCCAGCATTTT; CDR3: CASSRDSFSNQPQHF; V: TRBV7-6; D: NA; J: TRBJ1-5; size: many
DNA: TGCAGCGTGAAGCAGGGAAGGGTTGGCGAGCAGTACTTC; CDR3: CSVKQGRVGEQYF; V: TRBV29-1; D: NA; J: TRBJ2-7; size: NA
DNA: TGTGCCAGCAGTTTTATGACAGGGCTATCTTACGAGCAGTACTTC; CDR3: CASSFMTGLSYEQYF; V: TRBV27; D: TRBD1; J: TRBJ2-7; size: NA
DNA: TGTGCCTGTAAAGGGGCAGGAGAAGCTTTCTTT; CDR3: CACKGAGEAFF; V: TRBV30; D: NA; J: TRBJ1-1; size: few
DNA: TGTGCCAGTAGTATGCAACACAACTATGGCTACACCTTC; CDR3: CASSMQHNYGYTF; V: TRBV19; D: NA; J: TRBJ1-2; size: NA